This T cell receptor beta chain was captured by sequencing in a study of cytomegalovirus exposure and HLA in healthy donors (dated by TCRdb to 2015 to 2018). For the study in its entirety: An earlier analysis of several hundred of the donors reported 250 to 300 Gb of sequence data and 117 million unique TCR beta sequences from about 179 million T cells. About 300 gigabases of sequencing data and around 88 million unique TCR sequences made up an early release that covered approximately 650 HLA-typed donors. The genetic ancestry cluster associated with self-reported Caucasian donors included roughly four fifths of the roughly 400 genotyped donors. The study aimed to test whether cataloging public T cell receptors could reveal signatures of past pathogen exposure. The T cell repertoires of 550 to 850 subjects were profiled by immunosequencing and related to cytomegalovirus serostatus. In addition to the first cohort of 666 subjects, a separate validation cohort of 120 different subjects was used. To predict cytomegalovirus infection status, the study brought together high-throughput TCR immunosequencing, statistical association of individual TCRs with disease status, and machine learning. To study patterns of TCR occurrence, a later analysis re-analyzed previously published TCR beta repertoires from 666 donors and added high-resolution HLA genotyping. Rather than drawing on any new phenotypic data, the later analysis identified candidate immune exposures from TCR beta sequences and the way those sequences occurred across donors. An earlier analysis of 587 of the donors applied high-throughput TCR beta sequencing to assess whether each TCR beta V gene segment acted as functional or pseudogenic. Donor age, sex, ethnicity and CMV serostatus were collected together with the repertoire data. A later genetic analysis took genome-wide SNP genotypes for about 65% of the roughly 670 donors and used that subset as a discovery cohort. Every discovery cohort repertoire had been produced on one sequencing platform. Class I and class II HLA loci were covered by the typing at four-digit resolution. The number of typed donors differed by locus: about 629-630 for A, B, C, DRB1 and DQB1; some 540 for DQA1; some 590 for DPA1; and about 450 for DPB1. A handful of DR-DQ haplotypes were handled as single units for association and clustering because linkage in the cohort was strong. On average, 235,054 unique TCR beta nucleotide sequences were sequenced per donor among more than 350 genotyped donors of the cohort, with roughly 20% of those sequences being non-productive.

The cohort comprised more than 550 healthy bone marrow donors. Cohort members were all nominally healthy when sampled, although unrecorded immune exposures were likely present. The donor tested CMV seronegative, placing the donor among the 300 to 450 seronegative members of the cohort. A peripheral blood sample was collected from each donor, and TCR beta sequencing was performed on peripheral blood mononuclear cells. The Qiagen DNeasy Blood Extraction Kit was used to extract genomic DNA from the blood cell samples. Libraries were built with the immunoSEQ multiplex PCR assay. For the multiplex PCR, a mixture combining 60 forward primers for TCR Vbeta segments and 13 reverse primers for TCR Jbeta segments was used. Amplification of the CDR3 region of rearranged TCR beta genes was performed with a multiplex PCR assay on genomic DNA. The Illumina HiSeq System was used to sequence the amplified TCR beta libraries as 87-base-pair reads. Turning to the authors' computational methods: In a later analysis, tens of millions of unique TCR beta chains were counted across the approximately 620 repertoires, and roughly 11 million of these chains were shared by at least two donors. A nearest-neighbor algorithm error-corrected the raw reads and collapsed the reads into unique sequences, merging closely related sequences to remove PCR and sequencing errors. V, D and J gene segments were assigned by aligning CDR3 sequences to IMGT reference sequences. For a sequence to be retained, a match of at least six nucleotides to both a V gene segment and a J gene segment was required. A rearrangement counted as productive if the CDR3 had no stop codons and remained in frame with V and J, and every other rearrangement counted as non-productive. CDR3 was defined by IMGT convention, running from the second conserved V-encoded cysteine to the conserved J-encoded phenylalanine. The earlier analysis of 500 to 750 of the donors excluded any sequence lacking an unambiguous match to a single V gene segment. An earlier analysis of fewer than 750 of the donors classified V segments as functional when productive rearrangements were above 56.7% and as segregating when the standard deviation between donors was above 5%. To diagnose cytomegalovirus status from the catalog of TCR beta chain sequences, a statistical classification framework was built. A later analysis assigned V and J genes by comparing TCR nucleotide sequences with IMGT/GENE-DB human TR gene sequences. The TCRdist pipeline was used in a later analysis to assign CDR3 sequences and most-parsimonious VDJ recombination scenarios. In a later analysis, every TCR beta chain was defined by the combination of its CDR3 amino acid sequence and its V-gene family, and reads without a unique V-gene family were dropped. A later analysis removed roughly 590 highly shared, low-generation-probability nucleotide sequences to deal with suspected cross-contamination and a sequencing artifact. For each public chain, a later analysis derived a clonal expansion index from normalized ranks of inferred template counts within each repertoire. In a later analysis, generation probabilities were computed with a VDJ recombination model fitted to out-of-frame rearrangements, and the resulting probabilities were checked against IGoR. A later analysis scored TCR-TCR, TCR-HLA and TCR-CMV co-occurrence with hypergeometric tests, applying a repertoire-size bias correction to TCR pairs. In a later analysis, false discovery rates were estimated by permuting HLA or CMV assignments 20 times. A later analysis grouped co-occurring TCRs with DBSCAN, adding TCRdist sequence similarity when clustering within HLA-allele-positive subsets. For co-occurrence clustering, repertoires with fewer than 30,000 or more than 120,000 public chains were excluded, along with about five repertoires with anomalous nucleotide sharing. The table was pulled from immuneACCESS by TCRdb, which kept in-frame rearrangements only. Such tables lose some clones; where checked, under half of the loss comes from unresolved V genes, and the rest has no known cause. D and trimming come from the DNA, and the V and J calls and clone size come from that table. Counted in this sample were 130,000 or so clones; roughly 80% of them appeared once. Jointly, the top ten make up 2% to 2.5% of the sample.

The germline V and J ends show losses of 2 bases and 7 bases respectively, and no gene match explains 3 bases of the junction. The CDR3, cysteine through phenylalanine, is 14 amino acids long. Only the CDR3 DNA is retained, 42 bases long and in frame from the first base. The germline V gene (reference sequence) sets CDR1 to MNHEY and CDR2 to SMNVEV. General study outcomes and caveats: Linkage disequilibrium might explain the correlated functional status among segregating V segments, but an unknown experimental factor could not be excluded. Broadly in line with IMGT annotations, most TCR beta V segments showed up in productive rearrangements about 90% or about 30% of the time in an earlier analysis of around 550 of the donors. The classifier was reported to diagnose cytomegalovirus status with high specificity and sensitivity in both the original cohort and the validation cohort. In a later analysis, HLA-associated TCR beta chains were found to be more clonally expanded and to have lower generation probabilities than equally common non-associated chains. In a later analysis, several top co-occurrence clusters were reported to appear linked to parvovirus B19, influenza, CMV and Epstein-Barr virus. The earlier analysis of fewer than 750 of the donors excluded seventeen rarely observed V segments, including chromosome 9 orphons, because counts were too low. At a false discovery rate of 0.05, a later analysis linked around 17,000 TCR beta sequences to specific HLA alleles. Across donors, most TCR sequences were observed very rarely, whereas some public TCRs were present in many individuals. When HLA alleles, especially DR and DQ, strongly co-occurred, TCR associations were difficult to assign to individual alleles. In vitro tests confirmed that a few of the cytomegalovirus-associated TCR beta chains recognize cytomegalovirus antigens. In a later analysis, most CMV-associated TCR beta chains were found to appear HLA-restricted, with HLA associations seemingly driven largely by CMV exposure. Roughly uniform sequencing depth across donors was assumed in presence/absence analyses, although this assumption may not hold. An association between a missense DCLRE1C variant and V-gene and J-gene trimming of TCR beta chains was found in a later genetic analysis and replicated in an independent cohort. This cohort had only TCR beta chains sequenced, and the lack of alpha or paired-chain data limited which features could be detected. Because HLA typing was unavailable for some donors at each locus, only the typed subset was used in association tests. For the cohort, immune exposure information was limited to CMV serostatus. In the study, approximately 160 TCR beta chains were listed as associated with cytomegalovirus. It was suggested by the authors that the approach could potentially be generalized to other disease states and immunological phenotypes. A cluster of highly shared sequence variants was judged likely to be a technical artifact of the sequencing pipeline. A later analysis found that TCR association rates varied across HLA loci, with DRB1 alleles showing the most associated TCRs and HLA-C alleles the fewest. According to a later genetic analysis, donors in an Asian-associated ancestry cluster had fewer N-insertions in productive TCRs than the approximately 650-donor mean. A further reported finding was that TCR beta sequences accurately predicted the HLA-A and HLA-B alleles for most subjects in the first cohort. Some IMGT-functional V segments, including TRBV6-2 and TRBV6-3, could not be distinguished by the 87-base-pair reads and were therefore excluded.

As regards this clone: The specificity of this receptor is unknown. No per-base quality is available; no much larger clone lies one base away.

Input material: PBMCs. The source is a man aged 25 to 45 in good health and CMV-seronegative. The chain was built from TRBV27 and TRBJ1-4, with 8 central nucleotides matching TRBD1. The CDR3 here reads CASSLGQGPEKLFF. Read as DNA, the sequence is TGTGCCAGCAGTTTAGGACAGGGACCTGAAAAACTGTTTTTT.